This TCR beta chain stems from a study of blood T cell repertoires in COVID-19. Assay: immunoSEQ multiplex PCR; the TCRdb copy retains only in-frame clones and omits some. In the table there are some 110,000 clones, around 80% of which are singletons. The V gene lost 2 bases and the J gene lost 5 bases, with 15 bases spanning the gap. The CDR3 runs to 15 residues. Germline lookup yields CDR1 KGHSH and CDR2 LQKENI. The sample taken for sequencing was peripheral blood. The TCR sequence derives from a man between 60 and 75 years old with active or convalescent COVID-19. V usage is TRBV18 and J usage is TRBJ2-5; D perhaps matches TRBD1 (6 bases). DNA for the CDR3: TGTGCCAGCTCACCAACACTAGGGGGAAGGGAGACCCAGTACTTC. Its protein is CASSPTLGGRETQYF.